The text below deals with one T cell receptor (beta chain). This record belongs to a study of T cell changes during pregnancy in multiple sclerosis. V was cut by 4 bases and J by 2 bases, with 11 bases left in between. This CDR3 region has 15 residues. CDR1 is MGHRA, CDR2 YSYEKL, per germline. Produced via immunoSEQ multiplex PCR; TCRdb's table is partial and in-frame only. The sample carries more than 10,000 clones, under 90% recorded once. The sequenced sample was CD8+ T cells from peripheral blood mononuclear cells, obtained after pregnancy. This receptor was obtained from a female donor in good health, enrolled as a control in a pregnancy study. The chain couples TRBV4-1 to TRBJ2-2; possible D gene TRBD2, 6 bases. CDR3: CASSPRRGNTGELFF. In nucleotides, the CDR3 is TGCGCCAGCAGCCCCCGGAGGGGAAACACCGGGGAGCTGTTTTTT.